This is a list of T cell receptor beta chains from one sample in a study of T cells in Graves' hyperthyroidism and ophthalmopathy. MiXCR, applied by TCRdb to the multiplex PCR reads, yields one record per CDR3 protein. The profile covers approximately 480,000 distinct CDR3 sequences, with around 21% appearing a single time and around 27% taken by the ten largest. The sample taken for sequencing was blood. All receptors derive from a young man with Graves' hyperthyroidism. The CDR3 runs from the conserved cysteine through the conserved F or W. D genes are given only for firm matches. Not all rows give a size; the values are once, few, many and, for expanded clones, a class.

abundance | j_gene | v_gene | d_gene | len | CDR3nt | CDR3aa
few | TRBJ1-2 | TRBV4-1 | NA | 14 | TGCGCCAGCAGCCACCAAGGGGTCCCCTATGGCTACACCTTC | CASSHQGVPYGYTF
many | TRBJ1-2 | TRBV2 | NA | 12 | TGTGCCAGCAGTGTTGGGACAATCGGCTACACCTTC | CASSVGTIGYTF
NA | TRBJ1-5 | TRBV6-2/TRBV6-3 | NA | 13 | TGTGCCAGCAACGAGGTTAGCAATCAGCCCCAGCATTTT | CASNEVSNQPQHF
many | TRBJ2-4 | TRBV28 | TRBD1 | 15 | TGTGCCAGCACCACAGGGGGCGGAGGCAAAAACATTCAGTACTTC | CASTTGGGGKNIQYF
many | TRBJ1-5 | TRBV7-8 | NA | 14 | TGTGCCAGCAGCCGCGGGACGGGCAATCAGCCCCAGCATTTT | CASSRGTGNQPQHF
NA | TRBJ2-2 | TRBV2 | TRBD1 | 16 | TGTGCCAGCAGTCCTCCGGGACAGGGGTGGGCCGGGGAGCTGTTTTTT | CASSPPGQGWAGELFF
many | TRBJ2-7 | TRBV28 | NA | 13 | TGTGCCAGCAGTGACGGACTCCCCTACGAGCAGTACTTC | CASSDGLPYEQYF
many | TRBJ2-5 | TRBV12-3/TRBV12-4 | NA | 18 | TGTGCCAGCAGTTTACGAAGTGTTAGCACGTACACTCAAGAGACCCAGTACTTC | CASSLRSVSTYTQETQYF
NA | TRBJ2-5 | TRBV15 | TRBD1 | 16 | TGTGCCACCAGCAGAGATGGCAGGGGGAAGATGGAGACCCAGTACTTC | CATSRDGRGKMETQYF
NA | TRBJ2-7 | TRBV30 | NA | 13 | TGTGCCTGGGGGCCCTTCGGGTTCTACGAGCAGTACTTC | CAWGPFGFYEQYF
many | TRBJ2-5 | TRBV6-1 | NA | 14 | TGTGCCAGCAGTGAGTGGGGACCCAGGGAGACCCAGTACTTC | CASSEWGPRETQYF
NA | TRBJ1-2 | TRBV12-3/TRBV12-4 | NA | 15 | TGTGCCAGCAGTTTATTATCCGGGGGCGGATATGGCTACACCTTC | CASSLLSGGGYGYTF
NA | TRBJ2-2 | TRBV24-1 | TRBD1 | 17 | TGTGCCACCAGTGACCCCACAGGGGTTCAAGGGACCGGGGAGCTGTTTTTT | CATSDPTGVQGTGELFF
few | TRBJ1-5 | TRBV10-3 | NA | 13 | TGTGCCACCGCACGGGCTAGCAATCAGCCCCAGCATTTT | CATARASNQPQHF
many | TRBJ1-5 | TRBV18 | NA | 14 | TGTGCCAGCTCACCGGGAGCAGGCGGTGAGCCCCAGCATTTT | CASSPGAGGEPQHF
many | TRBJ1-2 | TRBV28 | NA | 13 | TGTGCCAGCAGTTCTACAGGGCTGGGAGGCTACACCTTC | CASSSTGLGGYTF
many | TRBJ1-2 | TRBV30 | NA | 12 | TGTGCCTGGTCGGGGGCTAACTATGGCTACACCTTC | CAWSGANYGYTF
NA | TRBJ1-2 | TRBV30 | TRBD1 | 15 | TGTGCCTGGAGTGTAGTGGGACAGAATCTCTATGGCTACACCTTC | CAWSVVGQNLYGYTF
many | TRBJ2-7 | TRBV6-5 | NA | 13 | TGTGCCAGCAGTTACTCCGGGGTGTACGAGCAGTACTTC | CASSYSGVYEQYF
many | TRBJ2-7 | TRBV11-2 | NA | 12 | TGTGCCTGCGAGGGGGGGCGGTACGAGCAGTACTTC | CACEGGRYEQYF
many | TRBJ1-1 | TRBV20-1 | TRBD1 | 15 | TGCAGTGCTAGAGAAGTCGGGACAGGGGTCACTGAAGCTTTCTTT | CSAREVGTGVTEAFF
NA | TRBJ1-1 | TRBV11-2 | TRBD1 | 14 | TGTGCCAGCAGCTTAGGACAGGGGCTAACTGAAGCTTTCTTT | CASSLGQGLTEAFF
many | TRBJ1-3 | TRBV28 | NA | 15 | TGTGCCAGCAGTTCGGATTACGGGGCTGGAAACACCATATATTTT | CASSSDYGAGNTIYF
many | TRBJ2-2 | TRBV27 | TRBD1 | 16 | TGTGCCAGCAGTTTATGGGGTCAGGGGGCCGGCGGGGAGCTGTTTTTT | CASSLWGQGAGGELFF
NA | TRBJ1-5 | TRBV4-1 | TRBD1 | 15 | TGCGCCAGCAGCCCTGGGACAGGGAAACGGCAGCCCCAGCATTTT | CASSPGTGKRQPQHF
few | TRBJ1-5 | TRBV19 | NA | 15 | TGTGCCAGTAGTGTCCACACTTTTGGCAATCGGCCCCAGCATTTT | CASSVHTFGNRPQHF
many | TRBJ1-1 | TRBV6-6 | TRBD1 | 16 | TGTGCCAGCAGTTACCCGGACAGGGATGGGAACACTGAAGCTTTCTTT | CASSYPDRDGNTEAFF
NA | TRBJ2-2 | TRBV27 | NA | 12 | TGTGCCAGCAGTTCCACCACAGGGGAGCTGTTTTTT | CASSSTTGELFF
many | TRBJ1-1 | TRBV28 | TRBD1 | 15 | TGTGCCAGCAGTTCCGGGACAGCCATGAACACTGAAGCTTTCTTT | CASSSGTAMNTEAFF
many | TRBJ1-2 | TRBV12-3/TRBV12-4 | TRBD1 | 16 | TGTGCCAGCAGCCCACCGGGGACAGGGACTTTCTATGGCTACACCTTC | CASSPPGTGTFYGYTF
many | TRBJ1-2 | TRBV28 | TRBD1 | 12 | TGTGCCACCCGGGACAGCGGCTATGGCTACACCTTC | CATRDSGYGYTF
once | TRBJ2-5 | TRBV7-2 | TRBD2 | 17 | TGTGCCAGCAGCCAAGGGGCGGTAGCGGGGTCACAAGAGACCCAGTACTTC | CASSQGAVAGSQETQYF
few | TRBJ1-6 | TRBV12-3/TRBV12-4 | TRBD1 | 13 | TGTGCCAGCAGTTTCACAGGGGCTTCACCCCTCCACTTT | CASSFTGASPLHF
NA | TRBJ2-2 | TRBV5-1 | TRBD2 | 19 | TGCGCCAGCAGCGCGGTCCCGACCGGGACTAGCGGTTATCCCGGGGAGCTGTTTTTT | CASSAVPTGTSGYPGELFF
many | TRBJ1-5 | TRBV6-1 | NA | 14 | TGTGCCAGCAGTGAAGTTTGGTGGAATCAGCCCCAGCATTTT | CASSEVWWNQPQHF
many | TRBJ1-1 | TRBV10-3 | NA | 14 | TGTGCCATCAACCCCTCTGGGGGGAACACTGAAGCTTTCTTT | CAINPSGGNTEAFF
many | TRBJ1-2 | TRBV24-1 | NA | 15 | TGTGCCACCAGCTACGGTTCTCCAGGGATCTATGGCTACACCTTC | CATSYGSPGIYGYTF
many | TRBJ1-2 | TRBV11-2 | NA | 14 | TGTGCCAGCAGCCTCATCCACAGGGACGGTGGCTACACCTTC | CASSLIHRDGGYTF
NA | TRBJ1-5 | TRBV6-1 | NA | 13 | TGTGCCAGCAACCCAAGCCAGGGAGAGCCCCAGCATTTT | CASNPSQGEPQHF
few | TRBJ1-1 | TRBV12-3/TRBV12-4 | NA | 14 | TGTGCCAGCAGTTTCGGGATAGGGAACACTGACGCTTTCTTT | CASSFGIGNTDAFF
many | TRBJ1-5 | TRBV2 | NA | 15 | TGTGCCAGCAGTGGGTTCGATTATAGCAATCAGCCCCAGCATTTT | CASSGFDYSNQPQHF
NA | TRBJ2-7 | TRBV5-1 | NA | 14 | TGCGCCAGCAGCCGGGACGGCGACTCCTACGAGCAGTACTTC | CASSRDGDSYEQYF
NA | TRBJ2-7 | TRBV12-3/TRBV12-4 | NA | 18 | TGTGCCAGCAGTCCCTTAGGTAACCGCGCGGCTTATACCTACGAGCAGTACTTC | CASSPLGNRAAYTYEQYF
many | TRBJ1-3 | TRBV12-3/TRBV12-4 | NA | 12 | TGTGCCAGCCGACGATCCGGAAACACCATATATTTT | CASRRSGNTIYF